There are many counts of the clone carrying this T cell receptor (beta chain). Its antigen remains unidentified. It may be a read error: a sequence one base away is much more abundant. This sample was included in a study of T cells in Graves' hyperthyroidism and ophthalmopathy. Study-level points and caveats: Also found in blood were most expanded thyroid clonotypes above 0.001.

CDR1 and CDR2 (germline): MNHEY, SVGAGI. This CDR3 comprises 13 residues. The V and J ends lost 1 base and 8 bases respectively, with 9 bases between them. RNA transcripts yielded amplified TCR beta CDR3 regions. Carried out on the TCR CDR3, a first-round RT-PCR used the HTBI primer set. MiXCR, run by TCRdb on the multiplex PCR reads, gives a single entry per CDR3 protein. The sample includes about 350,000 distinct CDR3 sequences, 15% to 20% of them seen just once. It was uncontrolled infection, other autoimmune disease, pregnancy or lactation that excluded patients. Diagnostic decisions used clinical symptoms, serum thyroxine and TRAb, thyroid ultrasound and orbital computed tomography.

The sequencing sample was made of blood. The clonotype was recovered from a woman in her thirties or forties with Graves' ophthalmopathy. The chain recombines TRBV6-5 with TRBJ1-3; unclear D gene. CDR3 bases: TGTGCCAGCAGTTACTTGCTCGGATACACCATATATTTT. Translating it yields CASSYLLGYTIYF.